The source of this TCR beta chain is a study of T cell changes during pregnancy in multiple sclerosis. Profiling relied on immunoSEQ multiplex PCR, and the TCRdb table lists in-frame clones only, not all of them. Here the sample spans tens of thousands of clones, 91% being singletons. The sample here was peripheral blood, taken after pregnancy. This sequence was found in a female donor in good health, enrolled as a control in a pregnancy study.

CDR3 bases: TGTGCCACCAGCGGTTGGGACAGCGTTCATGAAGACTATGGCTACACCTTC. Its protein is CATSGWDSVHEDYGYTF. This chain uses TRBV15 with TRBJ1-2, with TRBD1 identical over 7 bases. This CDR3 has 17 residues. V shed 5 bases and J 3 bases; nucleotides not matched to a gene: 15. Germline-derived CDR1 and CDR2 are LNHNV and YYDKDF (reference sequence).